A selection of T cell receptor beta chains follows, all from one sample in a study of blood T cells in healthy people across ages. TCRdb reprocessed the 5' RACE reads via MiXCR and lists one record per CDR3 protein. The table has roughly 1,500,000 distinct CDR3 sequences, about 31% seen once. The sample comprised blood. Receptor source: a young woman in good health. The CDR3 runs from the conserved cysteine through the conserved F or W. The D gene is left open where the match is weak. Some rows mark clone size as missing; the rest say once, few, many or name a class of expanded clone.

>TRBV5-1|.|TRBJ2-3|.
TGCGCCAGCAGCTTCAGGGCTAATGGGGCAGATACGCAGTATTTT
CASSFRANGADTQYF
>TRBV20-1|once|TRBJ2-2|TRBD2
TGCAGTGCTGCGGGACTAGCAGCCACCGGGGAGCTGTTTTTT
CSAAGLAATGELFF
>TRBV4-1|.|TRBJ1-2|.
TGCGCCAGCAGCCATACCTTGTCATGGGGAACCTATGGCTACACCTTC
CASSHTLSWGTYGYTF
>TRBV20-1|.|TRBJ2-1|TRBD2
TGCAGTGCTGAAACGGGACTAGCGGGGTACTATGAGCAGTTCTTC
CSAETGLAGYYEQFF
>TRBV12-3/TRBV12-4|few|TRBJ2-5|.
TGTGCCAGCAGCCCCCTGGGGGACCGAGAGACCCAGTACTTC
CASSPLGDRETQYF
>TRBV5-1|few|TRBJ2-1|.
TGCGCCAGCAGCCCGCGGGGGACAGATAACTACGACAATGAGCAGTTCTTC
CASSPRGTDNYDNEQFF
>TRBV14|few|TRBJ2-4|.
TGTGCCAGCAGCCCTCCGCGGAGGGGGCCTTCCAAAAACATTCAGTACTTC
CASSPPRRGPSKNIQYF
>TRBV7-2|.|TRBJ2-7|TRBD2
TGTGCCAGCAGCTTTACTAGCGCCCCGTCCTACGAGCAGTACTTC
CASSFTSAPSYEQYF
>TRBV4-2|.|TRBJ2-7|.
TGTGCCAGCAGCCAAGAAGGCCCGGGGCTCTACGAGCAGTACTTC
CASSQEGPGLYEQYF
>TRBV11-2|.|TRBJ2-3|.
TGTGCCAGCAGCCGACTCGGGGTCCTTTCTCCCGGCACGCAGTATTTT
CASSRLGVLSPGTQYF
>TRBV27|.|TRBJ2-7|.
TGTGCCAGCCCTGGTTACGAGCAGTACTTC
CASPGYEQYF
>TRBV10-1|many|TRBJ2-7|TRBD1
TGCGCCAGCAGCAGACAGGGGTCGACCTACGAGCAGTACTTC
CASSRQGSTYEQYF
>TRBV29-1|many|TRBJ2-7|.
TGCAGCGTTACAGGGAAGGGCGAGCAGTACTTC
CSVTGKGEQYF
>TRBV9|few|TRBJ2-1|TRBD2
TGTGCCAGCAGCCCCGAGCGGGGGGAGCAGTTCTTC
CASSPERGEQFF
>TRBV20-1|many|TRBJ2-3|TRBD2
TGCAGTGCTAGACCCAAACTAGCGGGTCCAGATACGCAGTATTTT
CSARPKLAGPDTQYF
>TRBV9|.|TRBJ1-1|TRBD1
TGTGCCAGCAGCGTAGAAGCCGGGACAGGAGAAGCTTTCTTT
CASSVEAGTGEAFF